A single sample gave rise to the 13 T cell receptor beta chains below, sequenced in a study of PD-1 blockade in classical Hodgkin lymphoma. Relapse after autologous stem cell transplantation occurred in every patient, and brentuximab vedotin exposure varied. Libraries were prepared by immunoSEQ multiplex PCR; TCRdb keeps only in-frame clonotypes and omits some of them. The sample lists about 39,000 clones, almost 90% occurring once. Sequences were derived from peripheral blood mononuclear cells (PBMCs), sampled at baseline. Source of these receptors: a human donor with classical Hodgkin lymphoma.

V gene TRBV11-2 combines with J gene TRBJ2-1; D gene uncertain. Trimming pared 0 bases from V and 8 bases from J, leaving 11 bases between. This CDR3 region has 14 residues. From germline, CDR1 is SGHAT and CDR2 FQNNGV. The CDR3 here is CASSLDGGRHEQFF. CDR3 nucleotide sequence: TGTGCCAGCAGCTTAGACGGTGGTCGTCATGAGCAGTTCTTC.

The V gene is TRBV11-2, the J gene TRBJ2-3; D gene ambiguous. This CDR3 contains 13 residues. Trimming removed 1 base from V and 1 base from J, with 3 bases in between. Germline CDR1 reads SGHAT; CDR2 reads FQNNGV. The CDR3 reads CASSLAGTDTQYF. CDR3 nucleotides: TGTGCCAGCAGCTTAGCGGGCACAGATACGCAGTATTTT.

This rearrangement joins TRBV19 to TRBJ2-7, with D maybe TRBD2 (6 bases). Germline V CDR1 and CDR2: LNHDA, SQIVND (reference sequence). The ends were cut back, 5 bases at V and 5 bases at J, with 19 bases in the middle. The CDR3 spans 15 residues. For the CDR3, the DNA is TGTGCCAGTAGTCGCTTTGCGGGGCCTGCAAACGAGCAGTACTTC. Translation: CASSRFAGPANEQYF.

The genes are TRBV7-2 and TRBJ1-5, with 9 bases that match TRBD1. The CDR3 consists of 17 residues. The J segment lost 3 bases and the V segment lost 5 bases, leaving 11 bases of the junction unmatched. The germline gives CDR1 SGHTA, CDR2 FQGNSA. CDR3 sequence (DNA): TGTGCCAGCAGCCACCGTGCCGGGACAGGGAACAATCAGCCCCAGCATTTT. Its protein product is CASSHRAGTGNNQPQHF.

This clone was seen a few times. The CDR3 DNA sequence: TGTGCCAGCAGCGTAGCTGGTACCGGGGGCACTGAAGCTTTCTTT. It is translated as CASSVAGTGGTEAFF. This chain joins TRBV9 and TRBJ1-1, with D perhaps TRBD1 (5 bases). With 0 bases removed from V and 4 bases from J, the gap between germline ends came to 13 bases. CDR3 length equals 15 residues. Germline V CDR1 and CDR2: SGDLS, YYNGEE. The entire variable domain, with the rest obtained from reference TRBV9 and TRBJ1-1, is as follows: DSGVTQTPKHLITATGQRVTLRCSPRSGDLSVYWYQQSLDQGLQFLIQYYNGEERAKGNILERFSAQQFPDLHSELNLSSLELGDSALYFCASSVAGTGGTEAFFGQGTRLTVV.

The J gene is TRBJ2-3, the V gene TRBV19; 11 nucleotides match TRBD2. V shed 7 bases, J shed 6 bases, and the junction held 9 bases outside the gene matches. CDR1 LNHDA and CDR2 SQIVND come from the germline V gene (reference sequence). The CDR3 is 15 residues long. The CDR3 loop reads CASTFLAGGPDTQYF. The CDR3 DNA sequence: TGTGCCAGTACCTTCCTAGCGGGGGGTCCGGATACGCAGTATTTT. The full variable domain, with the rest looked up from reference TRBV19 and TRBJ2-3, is DGGITQSPKYLFRKEGQNVTLSCEQNLNHDAMYWYRQDPGQGLRLIYYSQIVNDFQKGDIAEGYSVSREKKESFPLTVTSAQKNPTAFYLCASTFLAGGPDTQYFGPGTRLTVL.

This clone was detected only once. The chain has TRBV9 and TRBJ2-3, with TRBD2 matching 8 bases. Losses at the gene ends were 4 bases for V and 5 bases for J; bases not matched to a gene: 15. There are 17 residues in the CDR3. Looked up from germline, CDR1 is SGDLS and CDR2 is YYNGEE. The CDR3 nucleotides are TGTGCCAGCAGCCCCTCACCTTGGGGACTAGGGGGAGATACGCAGTATTTT. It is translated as CASSPSPWGLGGDTQYF.

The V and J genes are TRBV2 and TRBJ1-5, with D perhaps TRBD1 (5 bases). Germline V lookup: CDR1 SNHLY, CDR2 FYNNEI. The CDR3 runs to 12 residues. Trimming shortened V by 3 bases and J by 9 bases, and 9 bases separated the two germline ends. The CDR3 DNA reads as TGTGCCAGCAGTGATCGTCAGGGGCCCCAGCATTTT. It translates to CASSDRQGPQHF.

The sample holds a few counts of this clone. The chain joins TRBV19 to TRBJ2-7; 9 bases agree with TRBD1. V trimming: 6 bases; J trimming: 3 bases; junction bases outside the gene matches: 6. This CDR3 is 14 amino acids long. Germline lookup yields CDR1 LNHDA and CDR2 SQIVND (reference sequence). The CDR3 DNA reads TGTGCCAGTAGCCGGGACAGGGTAGGCTACGAGCAGTACTTC. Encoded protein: CASSRDRVGYEQYF. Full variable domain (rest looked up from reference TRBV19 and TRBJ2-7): DGGITQSPKYLFRKEGQNVTLSCEQNLNHDAMYWYRQDPGQGLRLIYYSQIVNDFQKGDIAEGYSVSREKKESFPLTVTSAQKNPTAFYLCASSRDRVGYEQYFGPGTRLTVT.

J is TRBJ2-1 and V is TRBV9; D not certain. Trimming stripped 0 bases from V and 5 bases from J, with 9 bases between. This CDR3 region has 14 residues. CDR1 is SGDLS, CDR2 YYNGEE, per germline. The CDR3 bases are TGTGCCAGCAGCGTAGGTAGCTACGACAATGAGCAGTTCTTC. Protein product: CASSVGSYDNEQFF.

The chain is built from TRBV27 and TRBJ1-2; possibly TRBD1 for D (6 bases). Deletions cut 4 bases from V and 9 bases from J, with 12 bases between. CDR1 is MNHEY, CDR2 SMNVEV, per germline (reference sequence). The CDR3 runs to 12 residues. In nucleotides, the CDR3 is TGTGCCAGCAGTTCACAGGGTATGAGCTACACCTTC. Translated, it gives CASSSQGMSYTF.

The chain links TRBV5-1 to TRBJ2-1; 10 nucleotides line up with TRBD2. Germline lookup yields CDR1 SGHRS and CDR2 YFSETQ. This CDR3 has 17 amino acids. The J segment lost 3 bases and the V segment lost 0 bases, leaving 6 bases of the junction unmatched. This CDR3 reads CASSLELAGVGYNEQFF. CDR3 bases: TGCGCCAGCAGCTTGGAGCTAGCGGGAGTGGGCTACAATGAGCAGTTCTTC.

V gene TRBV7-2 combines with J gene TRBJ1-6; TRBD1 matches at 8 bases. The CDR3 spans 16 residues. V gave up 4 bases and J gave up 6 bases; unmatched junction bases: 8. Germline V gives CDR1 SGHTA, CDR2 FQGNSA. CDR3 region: CASSSPGQGRNSPLHF. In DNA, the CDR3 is TGTGCCAGCAGCTCTCCTGGACAGGGCCGTAATTCACCCCTCCACTTT.